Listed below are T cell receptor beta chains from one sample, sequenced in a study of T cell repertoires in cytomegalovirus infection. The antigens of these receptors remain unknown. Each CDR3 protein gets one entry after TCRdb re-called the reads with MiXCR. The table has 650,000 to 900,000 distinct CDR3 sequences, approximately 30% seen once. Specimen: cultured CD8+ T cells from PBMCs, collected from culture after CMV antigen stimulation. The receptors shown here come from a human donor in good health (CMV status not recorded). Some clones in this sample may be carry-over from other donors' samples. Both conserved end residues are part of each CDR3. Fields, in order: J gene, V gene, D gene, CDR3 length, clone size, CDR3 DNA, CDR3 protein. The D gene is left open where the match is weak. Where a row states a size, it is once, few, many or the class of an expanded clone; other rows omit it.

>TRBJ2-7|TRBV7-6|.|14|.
TGTGCCAGCAGCCCTCCCGACCTAGCTTACGAGCAGTACTTC
CASSPPDLAYEQYF
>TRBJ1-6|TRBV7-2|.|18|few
TGTGCCAGCAGCTTAGACTGGGGGGGGGGGACCTATAATTCACCCCTCCACTTT
CASSLDWGGGTYNSPLHF
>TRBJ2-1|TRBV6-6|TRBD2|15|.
TGTGCCAGCAGTTACTACGGGGGGGCCTACAATGAGCAGTTCTTC
CASSYYGGAYNEQFF
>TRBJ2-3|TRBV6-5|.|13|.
TGTGCCAGCAAAGGCCCAACTTTTAGTACGCAGTATTTT
CASKGPTFSTQYF
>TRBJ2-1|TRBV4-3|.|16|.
TGCGCCAGCAGCCAGGAAGTCATACCGAGGGGGAATGAGCAGTTCTTC
CASSQEVIPRGNEQFF
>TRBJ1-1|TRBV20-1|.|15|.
TGCAGTGCCGTATCGATCGATGGGGGACGGGATGAAGCTTTCTTT
CSAVSIDGGRDEAFF
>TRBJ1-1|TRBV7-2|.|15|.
TGTGCCAGCAGTGGACCGCCCAGGGGAAACACTGAAGCTTTCTTT
CASSGPPRGNTEAFF
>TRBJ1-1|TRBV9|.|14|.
TGTGCCAGCAGCGTAGGGACAGTTTACACTGAAGCTTTCTTT
CASSVGTVYTEAFF
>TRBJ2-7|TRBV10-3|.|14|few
TGTGCCATCAGTGAGGTGGAGAGCTCCTACGAGCAGTACTTC
CAISEVESSYEQYF
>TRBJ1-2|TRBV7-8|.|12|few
TGTGCCAGCAGCTTAGCCCTGGGAGGCTACACCTTC
CASSLALGGYTF
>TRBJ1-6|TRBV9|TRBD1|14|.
TGTGCCAGCAGCGTCGGGACAGGGAACTCACCCCTCCACTTT
CASSVGTGNSPLHF
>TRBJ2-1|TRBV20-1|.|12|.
TGCAGTGCCTCGGGACCGTACAATGAGCAGTTCTTC
CSASGPYNEQFF
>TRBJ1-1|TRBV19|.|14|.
TGTGCCAGTAGTATCATAGACGGAGGCACTGAAGCTTTCTTT
CASSIIDGGTEAFF
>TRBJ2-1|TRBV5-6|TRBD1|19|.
TGTGCCAGCAGCTTGGCCCTTTCCCGACAGGGGAGAGCCTACAATGAGCAGTTCTTC
CASSLALSRQGRAYNEQFF
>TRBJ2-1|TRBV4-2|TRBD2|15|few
TGTGCCAGCGCAACGACTAGCGGGGGGTACAATGAGCAGTTCTTC
CASATTSGGYNEQFF
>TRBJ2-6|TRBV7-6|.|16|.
TGTGCCAGCAGCTTAGTGGGTGCGGCTGGGGCCAACGTCCTGACTTTC
CASSLVGAAGANVLTF
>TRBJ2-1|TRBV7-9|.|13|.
TGTGCCAGCAGCTTAGCGCATCGGAATGAGCAGTTCTTC
CASSLAHRNEQFF
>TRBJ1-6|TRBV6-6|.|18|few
TGTGCCAGCAGTTACGACGGAGGCCCGAGCTCCTATAATTCACCCCTCCACTTT
CASSYDGGPSSYNSPLHF
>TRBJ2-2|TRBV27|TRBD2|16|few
TGTGCCAGCAGCTTCCTTAGAGCGGGGGGAACCGGGGAGCTGTTTTTT
CASSFLRAGGTGELFF
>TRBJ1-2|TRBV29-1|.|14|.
TGCAGCGGTGCGGGGGGGGACCGAGGAGATGGCTACACCTTC
CSGAGGDRGDGYTF
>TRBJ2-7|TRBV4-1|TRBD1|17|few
TGCGCCAGCAGCCAAGACCGCCGGGACAGGGGGCTCTACGAGCAGTACTTC
CASSQDRRDRGLYEQYF
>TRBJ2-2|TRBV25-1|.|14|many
TGTGCCAGCAGTATTCCCGGAGACACCGGGGAGCTGTTTTTT
CASSIPGDTGELFF
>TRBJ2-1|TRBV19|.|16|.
TGTGCCAGTAGTGCCCTCAAGGGCTGGCCCTACAATGAGCAGTTCTTC
CASSALKGWPYNEQFF
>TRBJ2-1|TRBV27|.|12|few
TGTGCCAGCAGTTTGATCAACAATGAGCAGTTCTTC
CASSLINNEQFF
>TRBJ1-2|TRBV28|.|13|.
TGTGCCAGCAGAAAGACGGAGAACTATGGCTACACCTTC
CASRKTENYGYTF
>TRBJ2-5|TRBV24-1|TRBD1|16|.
TGTGCCACCAGTGATCCGCCGAGCAGGGGGCCGGAGACCCAGTACTTC
CATSDPPSRGPETQYF
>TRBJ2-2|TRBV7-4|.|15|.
TGTGCCAGCAGCTTTGTCAGGGAGGTCACCGGGGAGCTGTTTTTT
CASSFVREVTGELFF
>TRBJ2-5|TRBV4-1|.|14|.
TGTGTCAGCAGCCAAGAGGGGGGCAAGGAGACCCAGTACTTC
CVSSQEGGKETQYF
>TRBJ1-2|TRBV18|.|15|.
TGTGCCAGCTCACCACCGCCAGGGGTGGACTATGGCTACACCTTC
CASSPPPGVDYGYTF
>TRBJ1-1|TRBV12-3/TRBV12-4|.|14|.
TGTGCCAGCGTACCTTTTCCCGGGGACAATGAAGCTTTCTTT
CASVPFPGDNEAFF
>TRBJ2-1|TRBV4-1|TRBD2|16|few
TGCGCCAGCAGCCGCTTACTAGCGGGGGCGTACAATGAGCAGTTCTTC
CASSRLLAGAYNEQFF